The TCR beta chain described here comes from a study of T-cell reconstitution after alpha-beta-depleted transplantation in children. Concerning this clonotype: Its specificity is not known.

During its preparation, the TCRbeta library received unique molecular identifiers. Each CDR3 protein gets one entry after TCRdb re-called the PCR reads with MiXCR. The sample includes 97,000 or so distinct CDR3 sequences, under 9% of them seen just once. The V gene's germline CDR1 is SGHRS and CDR2 YFSETQ. This CDR3 is 13 amino acids long. V lost 0 bases to trimming and J lost 7 bases, with 11 bases between them. Study results and limitations: Several hundred graft clones that had expanded were reportedly the source of alpha-beta T cells about two months after transplant.

Source: PBMCs, taken before TCRalphabeta/CD19-depleted stem cell transplant. The rearrangement joins TRBV5-1 to TRBJ2-7; D is perhaps TRBD1 (6 bases). The origin of this receptor is a boy aged 2 to 9 with acute lymphoblastic leukemia, due to receive a stem cell transplant. CDR3 region: CASSLATRGEQYF. Here the CDR3 DNA reads TGCGCCAGCAGCTTGGCCACCAGGGGTGAGCAGTACTTC.